Below, 9 T cell receptor beta chains from the same sample are listed, as sequenced in a study of blood T cell repertoires in COVID-19. Only in-frame clones appear in the TCRdb table, and some are missing; sequencing was by immunoSEQ multiplex PCR. Here the sample spans more than 200,000 clones, about nine tenths being singletons. The sequencing sample was made of PBMCs or T cells enriched from blood (not recorded which). The origin of the receptors is a man aged 30 to 39 in a cohort exposed to, infected with or recovered from COVID-19 (not recorded which).

The rearrangement links TRBV29-1 to TRBJ2-1; possibly TRBD2 for D (5 bases). Trimming took 7 bases from V and 0 from J, leaving 16 bases between them. The CDR3 sequence is 15 residues long. Germline values: CDR1 SQVTM, CDR2 ANQGSEA. CDR3 residues: CSAAWTASSYNEQFF. As DNA, the CDR3 is TGCAGCGCGGCATGGACTGCGAGCTCCTACAATGAGCAGTTCTTC.

The V and J genes are TRBV28 and TRBJ2-3; tentatively, D is TRBD1 (5 bases). The germline gives CDR1 MDHEN, CDR2 SYDVKM. The CDR3 runs to 12 residues. Trimming removed 5 bases at V and 13 bases at J, with 16 bases between. Here the CDR3 reads CASSEQASIEYF. CDR3 nucleotide sequence: TGTGCCAGCAGTGAACAGGCCAGTATTGAGTATTTT.

The V call is TRBV7-9, the J call TRBJ2-5; a weak D match, TRBD2 (6 bases). The CDR3 covers 16 residues. Germline CDR1 is SEHNR and CDR2 is FQNEAQ (reference sequence). V gave up 5 bases and J gave up 5 bases, with 21 bases separating them. The CDR3 loop is CASSVSQRAPRETQYF. CDR3 DNA: TGTGCCAGCAGCGTTAGTCAGCGGGCGCCCAGGGAGACCCAGTACTTC.

This chain uses TRBV5-1 with TRBJ2-5; the D gene is possibly TRBD2 (5 bases). Germline CDR1 is SGHRS and CDR2 is YFSETQ. The CDR3 consists of 16 residues. Trimming stripped 3 bases from V and 3 bases from J, with 18 bases between. The DNA for the CDR3 is TGCGCCAGCAGCTCCGCGGCCCGGGTCGGGGAAGAGACCCAGTACTTC. Translating it yields CASSSAARVGEETQYF.

The chain recombines TRBV27 with TRBJ1-5, with D unclear. With 3 bases removed from V and 0 bases from J, the gap between germline ends came to 18 bases. The germline V gene encodes CDR1 MNHEY and CDR2 SMNVEV (reference sequence). The CDR3 consists of 18 residues. The CDR3 DNA follows: TGTGCCAGCAGTTTGTTACCTCTTCAGCAGGATAGCAATCAGCCCCAGCATTTT. Translation gives CASSLLPLQQDSNQPQHF.

V usage is TRBV5-1 and J usage is TRBJ1-1; weak D call: TRBD1 (5 bases). V lost 2 bases, J lost 5 bases, and 19 bases lay in between. CDR1 and CDR2 (germline): SGHRS, YFSETQ. This CDR3 region has 16 residues. This CDR3 reads CASSLIPGVSSTEAFF. As DNA, the CDR3 is TGCGCCAGCAGCTTAATACCGGGGGTTAGCTCGACTGAAGCTTTCTTT.

This chain links TRBV28 with TRBJ1-5; unclear D gene. The germline V gene encodes CDR1 MDHEN and CDR2 SYDVKM. The length of the CDR3 is 16 residues. V dropped 4 bases and J dropped 7 bases, with 20 bases sitting between them. The CDR3 DNA reads as TGTGCCAGCAGTTCGTCCGGGGAGACCCGGGGACAGCCCCAGCATTTT. Its protein product is CASSSSGETRGQPQHF.

The V call is TRBV25-1, the J call TRBJ2-1, with 8 bases fitting TRBD1. The CDR3 sequence is 17 residues long. The germline V gene has CDR1 MGHDK and CDR2 SYGVNS. The ends lost 6 bases at V and 5 bases at J; junction bases unmatched: 15. The chain's CDR3 is CASSPMGAGGKNNEQFF. Written as DNA, the CDR3 is TGTGCCAGCAGCCCTATGGGGGCAGGGGGCAAGAACAATGAGCAGTTCTTC.

The rearrangement uses TRBV7-8 and TRBJ2-2; a weak D match, TRBD1 (5 bases). V shed 6 bases and J shed 0 bases, with 14 bases lying between them. CDR1 is SGHVS, CDR2 FQNEAQ, per germline. The CDR3 runs to 16 residues. Written as DNA, the CDR3 is TGTGCCAGCAGTCCCGAGACAGTTGCGAACACCGGGGAGCTGTTTTTT. Encoded protein: CASSPETVANTGELFF.